One T cell receptor (beta chain) is described in this entry. This sample is part of a study of blood T cell repertoires in COVID-19. Study-level background: Italy, Spain and the United States were the sources of the convalescent and acute COVID-19 samples. Nucleic acid was either cDNA or gDNA, and it came from T cells, B-cell-depleted T cells, or PBMCs.

Participant age was about 18 to 100 years, and participants resided in approximately 24 US areas. Per the authors' pipeline: Reference gene primer amplification gave nucleated cell count estimates. Sequencing was performed with immunoSEQ multiplex PCR; in TCRdb, only in-frame clones are kept and a portion is missing. The D gene and trimming were derived from the DNA, and the V and J assignments and clone size from that table. The sample holds 220,000 or so clones; around 90% are singletons and the top ten take just over 0.85%. The CDR3 totals 14 residues. V was pared by 0 bases and J by 4 bases, with 11 bases between. In germline, CDR1 is SGHRS, CDR2 YFSETQ.

The source is a man aged 50 to 60 who had been exposed to COVID-19. Sequencing was carried out using PBMCs or T cells enriched from blood (not recorded which). This chain connects TRBV5-1 to TRBJ2-7, with D possibly matching TRBD1 (6 bases). This CDR3 is CASSLAGELYEQYF. The DNA for the CDR3 is TGCGCCAGCAGCTTGGCAGGGGAACTGTACGAGCAGTACTTC.